This T cell receptor beta chain derives from a study of blood T cell repertoires in COVID-19. In the study overall: From the United States, Italy and Spain came samples of acute and convalescent COVID-19. PBMCs, B-cell-depleted T cells, or T cells were the source of the cDNA or gDNA that made up the material.

This clone was seen more than once but under ten times. Followed longitudinally, the Seattle patients had been enrolled during active infection. Trimming stripped 5 bases from V and 0 bases from J, with 14 bases between. Germline loops: CDR1 SGHTA, CDR2 FQGNSA. CDR3 length: 15 residues. Original processing methods: Amplification of reference gene primers provided the estimated nucleated cell counts. The assay was immunoSEQ multiplex PCR, and TCRdb's table has in-frame clones only and misses some. Clone size and V and J calls were adopted from that table, with D and trimming inferred from the DNA. The top ten clones hold approximately 2.3% of a sample with some 240,000 clones, over 75% of them seen once.

This chain uses TRBV7-2 with TRBJ2-7; D gene ambiguous. The sequencing sample was made of peripheral blood. The sequence was collected from a woman between 65 and 79 years old with COVID-19, enrolled during active disease. The DNA of the CDR3 is TGTGCCAGCAGCCCGGCGGTGCCCTTCTCCTACGAGCAGTACTTC. Its translation: CASSPAVPFSYEQYF.